The present TCR beta chain was sequenced within a study of OX40 agonist ivuxolimab in advanced cancers. Study findings and constraints: At 0.1 to 3.0 mg/kg, clonal expansion of CD4+ and CD8+ blood T cells had occurred by week 6.

The table came from immunoSEQ multiplex PCR; TCRdb's copy has only in-frame clones and leaves some out. The sample shows 70,000 to 95,000 clones, 85% to 95% of them seen only once. A word on this clone: Its antigen remains unidentified.

The germline CDR1 and CDR2 sequences are MGHRA and YSYEKL. V gave up 3 bases and J gave up 8 bases, with 8 bases separating them. This CDR3 spans 12 amino acids. V gene TRBV4-1 combines with J gene TRBJ2-1; D not certain. Sequencing was performed on CD4+ or CD8+ T cells sorted from blood, taken in a trial of the OX40 agonist ivuxolimab. The sequence came from an adult with an advanced solid tumor such as melanoma, head and neck, liver or kidney cancer. The CDR3 DNA reads as TGCGCCAGCAGCCATCCCCGTGATGAGCAGTTCTTC. It is translated as CASSHPRDEQFF.